The rows below give T cell receptor beta chains drawn from one sample of a study of CXCR3 chemokines and chemotherapy response in bladder cancer. TCRdb re-called the PCR reads through MiXCR, storing one row per CDR3 protein. The data show 1,500 or so distinct CDR3 sequences, with around 20% seen just once and 30% to 40% held by the top ten. The specimen was obtained from a patient whose treatment included neoadjuvant chemotherapy. The receptor set was obtained from a human donor with bladder cancer that did not respond to neoadjuvant chemotherapy. Both conserved end residues are trimmed from each CDR3. Each record gives: D gene, V gene, CDR3 length, CDR3 protein. The D gene is left open where the match is weak.

D gene: .
V gene: TRBV7-2
CDR3 length: 12
CDR3 protein: ASSLALSTDTQY

D gene: .
V gene: TRBV12-3/TRBV12-4
CDR3 length: 11
CDR3 protein: ASSLPRGDEQF

D gene: .
V gene: TRBV2
CDR3 length: 17
CDR3 protein: ASTLLGGGSRVINEKLF

D gene: TRBD2
V gene: TRBV19
CDR3 length: 13
CDR3 protein: ASTSSGGSYNEQF

D gene: .
V gene: TRBV28
CDR3 length: 9
CDR3 protein: ATHRASEAF

D gene: TRBD2
V gene: TRBV6-2/TRBV6-3
CDR3 length: 15
CDR3 protein: ASSNQPGLARQETQY

D gene: .
V gene: TRBV6-5
CDR3 length: 12
CDR3 protein: ASSYSVVGTEAF

D gene: .
V gene: TRBV5-6
CDR3 length: 11
CDR3 protein: ASSFGGAGEQY

D gene: .
V gene: TRBV6-6
CDR3 length: 11
CDR3 protein: ASRFGPTGELF

D gene: .
V gene: TRBV10-3
CDR3 length: 12
CDR3 protein: AISEQSRNQPQH

D gene: .
V gene: TRBV30
CDR3 length: 10
CDR3 protein: ALGGAKNIQY

D gene: .
V gene: TRBV15
CDR3 length: 10
CDR3 protein: ATSRDGYEQY

D gene: TRBD2
V gene: TRBV6-5
CDR3 length: 14
CDR3 protein: ASRRTSGGDSHEQY

D gene: .
V gene: TRBV30
CDR3 length: 11
CDR3 protein: AWITAGKSPLH

D gene: .
V gene: TRBV18
CDR3 length: 13
CDR3 protein: ASSPGLVYQETQY

D gene: TRBD2
V gene: TRBV20-1
CDR3 length: 13
CDR3 protein: SARVSGGPRETQY

D gene: TRBD2
V gene: TRBV12-3/TRBV12-4
CDR3 length: 14
CDR3 protein: ASSSGLAGGTDTQY

D gene: .
V gene: TRBV2
CDR3 length: 12
CDR3 protein: ASSDGRVSEKLF

D gene: .
V gene: TRBV5-4
CDR3 length: 14
CDR3 protein: ASSAPGPSDTGELF

D gene: .
V gene: TRBV6-1
CDR3 length: 10
CDR3 protein: ASSDLVETQY

D gene: TRBD1
V gene: TRBV6-5
CDR3 length: 11
CDR3 protein: ASGTGNLYEQY

D gene: .
V gene: TRBV12-3/TRBV12-4
CDR3 length: 13
CDR3 protein: ASSSAFQKAYEQY

D gene: .
V gene: TRBV9
CDR3 length: 15
CDR3 protein: ASSVGDPSFLNSPLH

D gene: TRBD2
V gene: TRBV19
CDR3 length: 13
CDR3 protein: ASSISSGGAHTQY

D gene: .
V gene: TRBV9
CDR3 length: 11
CDR3 protein: ASSLPPLETQY

D gene: .
V gene: TRBV5-6
CDR3 length: 15
CDR3 protein: ASSLVGRASSTDTQY

D gene: TRBD2
V gene: TRBV19
CDR3 length: 13
CDR3 protein: ASSHTSGSYNEQF

D gene: .
V gene: TRBV6-5
CDR3 length: 11
CDR3 protein: ASSYGNNYGYT

D gene: TRBD1
V gene: TRBV6-6
CDR3 length: 13
CDR3 protein: ASSPTGAGNTEAF

D gene: .
V gene: TRBV18
CDR3 length: 14
CDR3 protein: ASSPWGGHSYNEQF

D gene: TRBD1
V gene: TRBV4-2
CDR3 length: 11
CDR3 protein: ASSPRDSYGYT

D gene: TRBD1
V gene: TRBV6-5
CDR3 length: 12
CDR3 protein: ASTGQGGNYGYT

D gene: .
V gene: TRBV20-1
CDR3 length: 13
CDR3 protein: SARTGEMTKNIQY

D gene: TRBD1
V gene: TRBV6-5
CDR3 length: 17
CDR3 protein: ASSYGIPGTGAFYNEQF

D gene: .
V gene: TRBV4-3
CDR3 length: 11
CDR3 protein: ASSQTEKNIQY

D gene: .
V gene: TRBV19
CDR3 length: 10
CDR3 protein: ASSIGGYEQY

D gene: TRBD2
V gene: TRBV7-2
CDR3 length: 14
CDR3 protein: ASSYGLAGGMETQY

D gene: TRBD1
V gene: TRBV19
CDR3 length: 11
CDR3 protein: ASSIGQGYEQY

D gene: .
V gene: TRBV29-1
CDR3 length: 10
CDR3 protein: SVQEGKETQY

D gene: .
V gene: TRBV7-9
CDR3 length: 14
CDR3 protein: ASSFLWGTPTYEQY

D gene: .
V gene: TRBV7-3
CDR3 length: 9
CDR3 protein: ASSPGSPLH

D gene: .
V gene: TRBV19
CDR3 length: 16
CDR3 protein: ASGSGTRILATNEKLF

D gene: .
V gene: TRBV12-3/TRBV12-4
CDR3 length: 11
CDR3 protein: ASSYRGNQPQH

D gene: TRBD2
V gene: TRBV4-1
CDR3 length: 14
CDR3 protein: ASSPGLADYQETQY

D gene: TRBD1
V gene: TRBV7-3
CDR3 length: 11
CDR3 protein: ASSGGSGTEAF